The sequence of this T cell receptor beta chain was determined in a study of blood T cell repertoires in COVID-19 (dated by TCRdb to about 2020). About the full investigation: Samples covering the acute and convalescent phases of COVID-19 were provided by collaborators in the United States, Italy and Spain. Where available, HLA class I and class II types were taken from metadata supplied by the sample provider and were not determined by assay-based typing. The sample metadata nearly always contained a de-identified subject ID, COVID-19 status, age in years and sex. The repertoires were released in a freely available public database meant as a resource for research on the immune response to SARS-CoV-2. Subjects who had been exposed to COVID-19, were actively infected with it, or had recovered from it provided the deeply sampled blood TCRbeta repertoires that made up the dataset. The material from the prospective study consisted of cDNA or gDNA derived from T cells, B-cell-depleted T cells, or PBMCs. The samples were drawn from the first 160 participants of the ongoing ImmuneRACE study and from about 1,200 subjects provided by 6 global collaborators.

Collaborating institutions collected whole blood in K2EDTA tubes following their own protocols. For TCRbeta analysis, collaborator samples were shipped as frozen whole blood, as isolated PBMCs, or as DNA extracted from either sample type. The immunoSEQ Assay, a bias-controlled multiplex PCR, was used to amplify TCRbeta CDR3 regions from genomic DNA. The authors processed their data as follows. Within the assay, amplification of reference gene primers was used to estimate how many nucleated cells each sample contained. To quantify the absolute abundance of each unique TCRbeta CDR3 rearrangement, sequence reads were collapsed and filtered. For each sample, productive Simpson clonality was calculated as the square root of Simpson's diversity index over productive rearrangements. The immuneACCESS repertoire file appears here via TCRdb, limited to in-frame rearrangements. These files lack a portion of the clones; in checked studies, under half of the deficit traces to unresolved V genes, and the cause of the others is not known. The V and J calls and clone size come from that table; D and trimming were worked out from the DNA. For this sample the table gives about 76,000 clones, of which 91% were detected only once. About 5% of the sample comes from the top ten.

Worth noting for this clone: Its target antigen remains unknown. The input lacks base qualities; no much larger clone sits a single base away.

Study-wide findings and limitations: How much clinical and demographic metadata was included differed by source and by participant, and the metadata was provided uncurated.

Trimming leaves V shorter by 3 bases and J shorter by 3 bases, with the junction holding 7 bases beyond the gene matches. The germline V gene (reference sequence) gives CDR1 as SEHNR and CDR2 as FQNEAQ. The CDR3, cysteine through phenylalanine, is 15 amino acids long. Solely the CDR3 DNA is kept, with 45 bases framed from the first base. Sequences were obtained from peripheral blood. The V and J genes are TRBV7-9 and TRBJ1-1; the junction holds 7 bases that match TRBD1. The sequence was obtained from a human donor in a cohort sampled during active COVID-19. At the DNA level, the sequence is TGTGCCAGCAGCTTGATGACAGGGTGGGACACTGAAGCTTTCTTT. This yields the protein CASSLMTGWDTEAFF.